This TCR beta chain was found in a study of cytomegalovirus exposure and HLA in healthy donors. In the PCR, 60 Vbeta and 13 Jbeta primers were used. TCRdb's table, derived via immunoSEQ multiplex PCR, lists solely in-frame clones and lacks some. The sample has around 150,000 clones, approximately 87% seen once; the top ten hold approximately 4.7%. Concerning this clone itself: Its antigen remains unidentified.

Study outcomes and limitations: Some public TCRs appeared in many individuals, while most sequences were rare. TCR beta V segments were, for the most part, productive about 87% or about 30% of the time in an earlier analysis. Later analysis identified a missense DCLRE1C variant that was linked to TCR beta V- and J-gene trimming.

The V and J ends lost 1 base and 0 bases respectively, with 7 bases between them. The CDR3 runs 15 residues. From germline, CDR1 is SNHLY and CDR2 FYNNEI. The sequencing input was PBMCs. This TCR was sampled from a woman in her twenties or thirties in good health and CMV-seronegative. The chain couples TRBV2 to TRBJ1-3; D uncertain. This CDR3 reads CASSEDVYSGNTIYF. The CDR3 DNA follows: TGTGCCAGCAGTGAAGATGTCTACTCTGGAAACACCATATATTTT.